The rows below give T cell receptor beta chains drawn from one sample of a study of blood T cell repertoires in COVID-19. The method was immunoSEQ multiplex PCR; TCRdb's version includes in-frame clones alone and lacks a portion of them. The sample records some 99,000 clones, 75% to 85% being singletons. Source material: peripheral blood. Receptors were obtained from a woman of 80 years or more with active or convalescent COVID-19. Each CDR3 is given with its conserved first and last residue. The order of the fields is V gene, D gene, clone size, J gene, CDR3 DNA, CDR3 protein. D genes are given only for firm matches. Clone size is shown for a subset of rows, as once, few, many or a class of expanded clone.

>TRBV5-4|NA|once|TRBJ1-6
TGTGCCAGCAGCGGTGGACAACAGAGGGCCTCGGGGGGTTCACCCCTCCACTTT
CASSGGQQRASGGSPLHF
>TRBV19|NA|NA|TRBJ1-1
TGTGCCAGTAGTCCAGGGGTGTCGAACACTGAAGCTTTCTTT
CASSPGVSNTEAFF
>TRBV7-6|NA|NA|TRBJ2-1
TGTGCCAGCAGCGACCATACAGGCGACAATGAGCAGTTCTTC
CASSDHTGDNEQFF
>TRBV19|TRBD1|NA|TRBJ1-6
TGTGCCAGTAGTATAGGCCCGGACAGGGGATCACCCCTCCACTTT
CASSIGPDRGSPLHF
>TRBV28|TRBD1|NA|TRBJ1-2
TGTGCCAGTATACAGGGGGATCGTTATGGCTACACCTTC
CASIQGDRYGYTF
>TRBV9|TRBD2|NA|TRBJ2-6
TGTGCCAGCAGCGAAGGACTAGCGGGACCCGGGTCTGGGGCCAACGTCCTGACTTTC
CASSEGLAGPGSGANVLTF
>TRBV2|TRBD1|NA|TRBJ1-1
TGTGCCAGCACTACAGGGGCAGGGACTGAAGCTTTCTTT
CASTTGAGTEAFF
>TRBV21-1|NA|NA|TRBJ1-4
TGTGCCAGCAGCTCCCGCCGACAGGGGATGAATGAAAAACTGTTTTTT
CASSSRRQGMNEKLFF
>TRBV28|TRBD1|NA|TRBJ1-4
TGTGCCAGCAGCACACTCGACAGGGGGATCGAAAAACTGTTTTTT
CASSTLDRGIEKLFF
>TRBV4-2|TRBD2|NA|TRBJ2-7
TGTGCCAGCAGCCAAGGCTCAGCGGGAGATAATTACGAGCAGTACTTC
CASSQGSAGDNYEQYF
>TRBV7-2|TRBD2|NA|TRBJ2-7
TGTGCCAGCAGCCCGTCTAGCGGGAGATTGTCCTACGAGCAGTACTTC
CASSPSSGRLSYEQYF
>TRBV3-1/TRBV3-2|TRBD1|NA|TRBJ2-5
TGTGCCAGCACCACAGGGGGAGTAGAGACCCAGTACTTC
CASTTGGVETQYF
>TRBV19|TRBD2|NA|TRBJ2-3
TGTGCCAGTAGGATGGGGAGTGCGGGAGTCTCAGATACGCAGTATTTT
CASRMGSAGVSDTQYF
>TRBV19|TRBD2|NA|TRBJ2-1
TGTGCCAGTAGTCTAGGACTAGCCCCCTACAATGAGCAGTTCTTC
CASSLGLAPYNEQFF
>TRBV7-9|TRBD1|NA|TRBJ2-2
TGTGCCAGCAGCTCCCGACAGGGGGACACCGGGGAGCTGTTTTTT
CASSSRQGDTGELFF
>TRBV19|TRBD2|NA|TRBJ2-1
TGTGCCAGTAGGGCCGGGACTAGCGGGTTAGGGCAGTTCTTC
CASRAGTSGLGQFF
>TRBV19|TRBD1|NA|TRBJ1-3
TGTGCCAGTACCATTGGGGGGACAGCCGGAAACACCATATATTTT
CASTIGGTAGNTIYF
>TRBV11-1|NA|NA|TRBJ2-6
TGTGCCAGCAGCTCCTCGGGCGGGCCTGTGCGTCTGACTTTC
CASSSSGGPVRLTF
>TRBV4-1|NA|once|TRBJ1-2
TGCGCCAGCAGCCCAACAGGAGGGAGGGCTTACTATGGCTACACCTTC
CASSPTGGRAYYGYTF
>TRBV14|NA|NA|TRBJ2-7
TGTGCCAGCAGCGGAGGGCGGGGAACCTACGAGCAGTACTTC
CASSGGRGTYEQYF
>TRBV19|TRBD1|NA|TRBJ1-2
TGTGCCAGTAAGGACAGGGCCCTCGGAGTCTATGGCTACACCTTC
CASKDRALGVYGYTF
>TRBV5-1|TRBD2|NA|TRBJ2-3
TGCGCCAGCAGCCCCGGGACTACCCTCCACACAGATACGCAGTATTTT
CASSPGTTLHTDTQYF
>TRBV30|TRBD2|once|TRBJ2-5
TGTGCCGGGGGAGCGGGAGCTGGTGAGACCCAGTACTTC
CAGGAGAGETQYF
>TRBV10-1|NA|NA|TRBJ2-1
TGCGCCAGCAGTGTTAGCGGCACTTACAATGAGCAGTTCTTC
CASSVSGTYNEQFF
>TRBV18|NA|NA|TRBJ1-3
TGTGCCAGCTCACCACCACCCGGGACACAAACTGGAAACACCATATATTTT
CASSPPPGTQTGNTIYF
>TRBV6-5|TRBD1|NA|TRBJ2-7
TGTGCCAGCAGTTACTCTATCACAGGGGCCTCCTACGAGCAGTACTTC
CASSYSITGASYEQYF
>TRBV3-1/TRBV3-2|NA|NA|TRBJ1-2
TGTGCCAGCAGCCTACAGGGTGCCTATGGCTACACCTTC
CASSLQGAYGYTF
>TRBV9|NA|NA|TRBJ2-1
TGTGCCAGCAGCGCCCCAGGGGTCAGGGCCTACAATGAGCAGTTCTTC
CASSAPGVRAYNEQFF
>TRBV7-8|NA|NA|TRBJ2-5
TGTGCCAGCAGCGCGGGACAGTTTCAAGAGACCCAGTACTTC
CASSAGQFQETQYF
>TRBV7-9|NA|few|TRBJ1-1
TGTGCCAGCAGCGCCCAAGGGGCGCGAACTGAAGCTTTCTTT
CASSAQGARTEAFF
>TRBV18|NA|NA|TRBJ2-5
TGTGCCAGCTCACCACGACAGGCCGGGGCCGAGACCCAGTACTTC
CASSPRQAGAETQYF
>TRBV5-1|TRBD1|NA|TRBJ1-3
TGCGCCAGCAGCTGGCGGGACAGGGCTAGCTCTGGAAACACCATATATTTT
CASSWRDRASSGNTIYF
>TRBV19|TRBD2|few|TRBJ2-1
TGTGCCAGTAGTATAGATCCGGGAGGGCCTGTCTATGAGCAGTTCTTC
CASSIDPGGPVYEQFF
>TRBV9|NA|NA|TRBJ1-1
TGTGCCAGCAGCGTAGAGGGGACTAAGGCGGGCACTGAAGCTTTCTTT
CASSVEGTKAGTEAFF
>TRBV2|TRBD2|NA|TRBJ2-7
TGTGCCAGCAGTTCCTTCTATAGCGGGGGTTCCTACGAGCAGTACTTC
CASSSFYSGGSYEQYF
>TRBV5-1|TRBD2|NA|TRBJ2-1
TGCGCCACCAGCCGGGGGGACGTTGATGAGCAGTTCTTC
CATSRGDVDEQFF
>TRBV6-5|TRBD1|NA|TRBJ2-2
TGTGCCAGCAGTTGGGGACAGGGTCGGGCCGGGGAGCTGTTTTTT
CASSWGQGRAGELFF
>TRBV7-9|NA|NA|TRBJ2-3
TGTGCCAGCAGCTTAGGAAGGACTAGCACAGATACGCAGTATTTT
CASSLGRTSTDTQYF
>TRBV5-4|TRBD2|NA|TRBJ2-3
TGTGCCAGCACCTCCCGGTTAGCGGGAAGGGTAGTAACAGATACGCAGTATTTT
CASTSRLAGRVVTDTQYF
>TRBV7-3|TRBD2|NA|TRBJ2-1
TGTGCCAGCAGCCCCGTTGGGACTAGCGGTAGGAATGAGCAGTTCTTC
CASSPVGTSGRNEQFF
>TRBV29-1|NA|few|TRBJ1-2
TGCAGCTATAGGTCACAGGGTTATGGCTACACCTTC
CSYRSQGYGYTF
>TRBV3-1/TRBV3-2|TRBD1|NA|TRBJ1-2
TGTGCCAGCAGCCCAGGACAGGGCAATGGCTACACCTTC
CASSPGQGNGYTF
>TRBV29-1|NA|few|TRBJ1-1
TGCAGCGTCCTACCACACGGTTCTCGGGACACTGAAGCTTTCTTT
CSVLPHGSRDTEAFF
>TRBV28|TRBD1|NA|TRBJ1-2
TGTGCCAGCAGTTTAGACAGGGGGCCCCATGGCTACACCTTC
CASSLDRGPHGYTF
>TRBV27|TRBD2|NA|TRBJ2-3
TGTGCCAGCAGTCCCCCGGCAACTAGCGGGTCAGATACGCAGTATTTT
CASSPPATSGSDTQYF
>TRBV18|TRBD1|once|TRBJ1-1
TGTGCCAGCTCAAGGGACAGGAACACTGAAGCTTTCTTT
CASSRDRNTEAFF
>TRBV5-1|TRBD2|NA|TRBJ2-3
TGCGCCAGCAGCTCAAGCGGGAGCGGCGCAGATACGCAGTATTTT
CASSSSGSGADTQYF
>TRBV6-5|NA|NA|TRBJ2-7
TGTGCCAGCAGCTACGAGGGCTACGAGCAGTACTTC
CASSYEGYEQYF
>TRBV19|NA|NA|TRBJ2-4
TGTGCCAGTAGTATCGGACAGATAACCAAAAACATTCAGTACTTC
CASSIGQITKNIQYF
>TRBV5-1|TRBD1|NA|TRBJ2-3
TGCGCCAGCAGCGTGGGACAGGTCGTGAGCACAGATACGCAGTATTTT
CASSVGQVVSTDTQYF
>TRBV15|TRBD2|NA|TRBJ2-1
TGTGCCACCAGCAGAGATCGGGAGGGATACAATGAGCAGTTCTTC
CATSRDREGYNEQFF
>TRBV15|TRBD2|once|TRBJ2-2
TGTGCCACCAGTCAACAGACTAGCGGGAGGAGGGAGCTGTTTTTT
CATSQQTSGRRELFF
>TRBV7-3|NA|once|TRBJ1-6
TGTGCCAGCAGCTTAAGCGCTTCTGGTTCACCCCTCCACTTT
CASSLSASGSPLHF
>TRBV2|TRBD1|NA|TRBJ2-2
TGTGCCAGCAGTAACGGACAGGGAGCCACCGGGGAGCTGTTTTTT
CASSNGQGATGELFF
>TRBV7-3|NA|NA|TRBJ2-3
TGTGCCAGCAGCTTAAACGGTCCGGGAAGAGGCACAGATACGCAGTATTTT
CASSLNGPGRGTDTQYF
>TRBV11-2|NA|NA|TRBJ2-3
TGTGCCAGCAGCTTGATTCTAGCCCCAACTGGGGATACGCAGTATTTT
CASSLILAPTGDTQYF
>TRBV29-1|TRBD1|once|TRBJ1-2
TGCAGCGACGGGACAGGGGGCGTAGGCTATGGCTACACCTTC
CSDGTGGVGYGYTF
>TRBV28|NA|NA|TRBJ1-1
TGTGCCAGCAGACACCAGGAGAACACTGAAGCTTTCTTT
CASRHQENTEAFF
>TRBV12-2|NA|NA|TRBJ1-5
TGTGCAAGTCGCTACCTGACAGGGCGAGTAGGCAATCAGCCCCAGCATTTT
CASRYLTGRVGNQPQHF
>TRBV2|NA|once|TRBJ1-2
TGTGCCAGCAGGCCAGACCAGGGGCTAGCTAACTATGGCTACACCTTC
CASRPDQGLANYGYTF